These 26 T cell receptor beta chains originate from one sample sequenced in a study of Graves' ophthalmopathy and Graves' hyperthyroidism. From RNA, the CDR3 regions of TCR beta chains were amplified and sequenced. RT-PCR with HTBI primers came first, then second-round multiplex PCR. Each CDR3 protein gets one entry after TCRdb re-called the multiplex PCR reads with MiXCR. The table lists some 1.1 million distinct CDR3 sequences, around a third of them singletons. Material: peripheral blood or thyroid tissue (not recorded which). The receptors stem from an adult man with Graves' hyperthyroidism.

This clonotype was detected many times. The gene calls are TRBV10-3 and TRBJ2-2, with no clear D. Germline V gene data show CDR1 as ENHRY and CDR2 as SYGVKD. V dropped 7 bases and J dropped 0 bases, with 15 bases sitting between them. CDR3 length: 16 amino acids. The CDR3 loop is CAITSSVVPNTGELFF. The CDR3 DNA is TGTGCCATCACGTCGTCTGTGGTACCGAACACCGGGGAGCTGTTTTTT.

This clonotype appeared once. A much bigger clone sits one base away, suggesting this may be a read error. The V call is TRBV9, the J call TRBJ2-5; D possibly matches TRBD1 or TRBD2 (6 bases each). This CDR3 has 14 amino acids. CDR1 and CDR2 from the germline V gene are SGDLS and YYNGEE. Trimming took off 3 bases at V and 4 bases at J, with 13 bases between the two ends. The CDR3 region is CASSGPGAPETQYF. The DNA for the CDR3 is TGTGCCAGCAGCGGACCGGGGGCCCCAGAGACCCAGTACTTC.

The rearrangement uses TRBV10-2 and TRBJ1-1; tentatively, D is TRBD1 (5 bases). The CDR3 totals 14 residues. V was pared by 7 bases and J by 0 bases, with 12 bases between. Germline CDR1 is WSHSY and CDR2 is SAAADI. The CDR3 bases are TGCGCCAGCAAGATGAACAGGTTGAACACTGAAGCTTTCTTT. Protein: CASKMNRLNTEAFF.

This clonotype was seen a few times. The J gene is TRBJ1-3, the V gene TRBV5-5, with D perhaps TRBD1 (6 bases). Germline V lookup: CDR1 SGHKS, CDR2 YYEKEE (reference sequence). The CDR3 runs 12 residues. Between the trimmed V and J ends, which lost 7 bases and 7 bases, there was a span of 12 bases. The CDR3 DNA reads TGTGCCAGCGCGGAAACAGGGAACACCATATATTTT. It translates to CASAETGNTIYF.

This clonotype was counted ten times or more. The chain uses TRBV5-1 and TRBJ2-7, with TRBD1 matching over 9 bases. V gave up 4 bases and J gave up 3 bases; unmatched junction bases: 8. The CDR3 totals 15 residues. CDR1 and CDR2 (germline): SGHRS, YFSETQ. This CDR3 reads CASSAGRGQGYEQYF. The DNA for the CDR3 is TGCGCCAGCAGCGCGGGGAGGGGACAGGGCTACGAGCAGTACTTC.

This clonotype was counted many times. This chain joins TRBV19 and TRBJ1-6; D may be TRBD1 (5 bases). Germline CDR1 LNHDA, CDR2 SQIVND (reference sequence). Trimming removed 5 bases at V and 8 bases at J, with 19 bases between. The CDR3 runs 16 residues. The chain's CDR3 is CASSQPGTSGDSPLHF. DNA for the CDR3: TGTGCCAGTAGTCAACCCGGGACGTCCGGGGATTCACCCCTCCACTTT.

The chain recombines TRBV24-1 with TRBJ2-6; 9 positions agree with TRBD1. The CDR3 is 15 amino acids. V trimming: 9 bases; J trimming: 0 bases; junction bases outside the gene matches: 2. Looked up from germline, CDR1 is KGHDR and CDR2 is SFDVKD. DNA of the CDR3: TGTGCCACCGACAGGGGGTACTCTGGGGCCAACGTCCTGACTTTC. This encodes CATDRGYSGANVLTF.

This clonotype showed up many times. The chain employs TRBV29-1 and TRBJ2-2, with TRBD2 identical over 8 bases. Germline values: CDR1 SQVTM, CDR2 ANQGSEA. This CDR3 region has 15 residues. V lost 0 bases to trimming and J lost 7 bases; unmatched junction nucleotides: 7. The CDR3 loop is CSVEDGPGGSGELFF. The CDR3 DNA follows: TGCAGCGTTGAAGATGGGCCGGGAGGGAGCGGGGAGCTGTTTTTT.

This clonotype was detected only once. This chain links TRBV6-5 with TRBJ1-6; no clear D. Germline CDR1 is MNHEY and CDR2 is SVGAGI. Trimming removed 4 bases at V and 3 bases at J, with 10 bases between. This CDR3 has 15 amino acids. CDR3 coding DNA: TGTGCCAGCAGTTTATTGTGGGACTATAATTCACCCCTCCACTTT. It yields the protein CASSLLWDYNSPLHF.

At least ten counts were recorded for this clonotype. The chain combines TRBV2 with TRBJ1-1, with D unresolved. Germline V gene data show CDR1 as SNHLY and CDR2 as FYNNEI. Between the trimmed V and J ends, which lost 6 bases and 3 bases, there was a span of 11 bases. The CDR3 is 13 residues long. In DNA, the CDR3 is TGTGCCAGCAGAGCAGATCAGGACACTGAAGCTTTCTTT. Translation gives CASRADQDTEAFF.

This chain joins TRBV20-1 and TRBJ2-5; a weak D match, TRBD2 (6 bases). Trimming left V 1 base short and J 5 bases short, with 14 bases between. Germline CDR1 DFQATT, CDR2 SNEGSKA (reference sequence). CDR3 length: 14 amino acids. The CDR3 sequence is CSARVGDFLETQYF. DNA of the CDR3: TGCAGTGCTAGAGTAGGGGACTTCTTGGAGACCCAGTACTTC.

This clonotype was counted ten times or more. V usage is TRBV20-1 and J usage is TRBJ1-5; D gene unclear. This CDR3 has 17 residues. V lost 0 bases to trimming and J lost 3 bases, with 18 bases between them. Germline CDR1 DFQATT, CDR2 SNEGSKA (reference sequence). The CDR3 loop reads CSARDSIGPLDNQPQHF. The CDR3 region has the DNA TGCAGTGCTAGAGATTCGATCGGGCCGCTTGACAATCAGCCCCAGCATTTT.

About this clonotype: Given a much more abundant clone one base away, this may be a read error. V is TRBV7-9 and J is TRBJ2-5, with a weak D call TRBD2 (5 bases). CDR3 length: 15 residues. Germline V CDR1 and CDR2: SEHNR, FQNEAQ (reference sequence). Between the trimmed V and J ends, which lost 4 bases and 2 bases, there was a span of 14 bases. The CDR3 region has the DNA TGTGCCAGCAGCTCAGGAGGTCTCAGTCAAGAGACCCAGTACTTC. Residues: CASSSGGLSQETQYF.

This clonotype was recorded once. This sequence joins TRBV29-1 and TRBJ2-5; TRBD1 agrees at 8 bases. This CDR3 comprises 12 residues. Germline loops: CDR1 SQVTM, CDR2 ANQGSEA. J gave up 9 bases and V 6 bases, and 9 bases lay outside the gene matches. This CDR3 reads CSVRTGNQPQYF. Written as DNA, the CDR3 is TGCAGCGTGCGGACAGGGAATCAGCCCCAGTACTTC.

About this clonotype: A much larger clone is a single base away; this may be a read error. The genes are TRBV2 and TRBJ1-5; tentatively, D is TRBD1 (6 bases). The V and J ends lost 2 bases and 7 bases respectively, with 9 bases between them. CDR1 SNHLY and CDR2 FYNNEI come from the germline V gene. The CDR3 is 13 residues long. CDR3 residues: CASSEQGMQPQHF. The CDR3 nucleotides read TGTGCCAGCAGTGAACAGGGGATGCAGCCCCAGCATTTT. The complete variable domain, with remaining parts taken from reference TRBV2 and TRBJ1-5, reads EPEVTQTPSHQVTQMGQEVILRCVPISNHLYFYWYRQILGQKVEFLVSFYNNEISEKSEIFDDQFSVERPDGSNFTLKIRSTKLEDSAMYFCASSEQGMQPQHFGDGTRLSIL.

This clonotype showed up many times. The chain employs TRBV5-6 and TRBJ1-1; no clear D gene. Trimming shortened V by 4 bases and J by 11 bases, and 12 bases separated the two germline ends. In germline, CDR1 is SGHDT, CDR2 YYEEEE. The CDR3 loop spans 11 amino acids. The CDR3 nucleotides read TGTGCCAGCAGCGGAGGGAGGATGGCTTTCTTT. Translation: CASSGGRMAFF.

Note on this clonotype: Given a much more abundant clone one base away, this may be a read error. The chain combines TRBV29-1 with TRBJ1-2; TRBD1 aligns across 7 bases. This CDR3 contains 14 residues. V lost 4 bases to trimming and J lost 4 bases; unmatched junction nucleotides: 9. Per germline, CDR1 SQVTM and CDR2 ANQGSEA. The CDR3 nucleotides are TGCAGCGTTGTGGGCAGGGGGATAAGCTATGGCTACACCTTC. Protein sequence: CSVVGRGISYGYTF.

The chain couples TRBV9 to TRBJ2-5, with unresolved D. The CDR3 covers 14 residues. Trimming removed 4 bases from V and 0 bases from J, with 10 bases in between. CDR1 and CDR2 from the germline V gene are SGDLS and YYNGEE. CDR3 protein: CASSPRHNQETQYF. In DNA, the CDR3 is TGTGCCAGCAGCCCCCGACACAACCAAGAGACCCAGTACTTC. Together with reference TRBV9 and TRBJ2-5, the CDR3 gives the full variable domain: DSGVTQTPKHLITATGQRVTLRCSPRSGDLSVYWYQQSLDQGLQFLIQYYNGEERAKGNILERFSAQQFPDLHSELNLSSLELGDSALYFCASSPRHNQETQYFGPGTRLLVL.

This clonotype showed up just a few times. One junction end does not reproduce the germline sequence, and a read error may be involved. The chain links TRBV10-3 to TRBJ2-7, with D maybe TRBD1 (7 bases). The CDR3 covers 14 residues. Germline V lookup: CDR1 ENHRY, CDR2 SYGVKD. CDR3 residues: CASSEIQGGYEQYF. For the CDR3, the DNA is TGTGCCAGCAGTGAGATCCAGGGGGGCTACGAGCAGTACTTC.

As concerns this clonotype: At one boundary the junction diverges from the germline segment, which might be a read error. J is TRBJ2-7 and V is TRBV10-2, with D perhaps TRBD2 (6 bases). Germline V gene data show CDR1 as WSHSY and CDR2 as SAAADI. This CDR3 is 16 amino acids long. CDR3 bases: TGTGCCAGCAGTTTAGTCTTAGGAGGGTGGGCCTACGAGCAGTACTTC. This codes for CASSLVLGGWAYEQYF.

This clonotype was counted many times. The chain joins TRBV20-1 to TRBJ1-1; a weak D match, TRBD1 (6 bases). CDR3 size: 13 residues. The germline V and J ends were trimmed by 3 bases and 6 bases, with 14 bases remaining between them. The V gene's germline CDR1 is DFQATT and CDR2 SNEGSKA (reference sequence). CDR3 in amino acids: CSASLASGAEAFF. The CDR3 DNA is TGCAGTGCTAGTTTGGCCTCAGGGGCTGAAGCTTTCTTT.

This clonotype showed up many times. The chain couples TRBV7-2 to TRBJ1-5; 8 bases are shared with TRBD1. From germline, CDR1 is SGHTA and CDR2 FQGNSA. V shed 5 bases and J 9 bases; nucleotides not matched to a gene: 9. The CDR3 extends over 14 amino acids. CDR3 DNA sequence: TGTGCCAGCAGCCTGGGACAGGCCCCAGGGCCCCAGCATTTT. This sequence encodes CASSLGQAPGPQHF.

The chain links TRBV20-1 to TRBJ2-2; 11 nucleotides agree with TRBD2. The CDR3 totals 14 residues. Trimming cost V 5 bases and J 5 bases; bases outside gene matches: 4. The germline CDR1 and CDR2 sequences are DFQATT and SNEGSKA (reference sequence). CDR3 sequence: CSASGTSGTGELFF. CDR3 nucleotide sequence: TGCAGTGCTTCCGGGACTAGCGGAACCGGGGAGCTGTTTTTT.

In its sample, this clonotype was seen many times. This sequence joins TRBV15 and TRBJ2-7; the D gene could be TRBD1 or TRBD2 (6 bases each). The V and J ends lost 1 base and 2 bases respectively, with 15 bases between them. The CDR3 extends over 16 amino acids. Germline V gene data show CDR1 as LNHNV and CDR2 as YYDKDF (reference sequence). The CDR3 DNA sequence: TGTGCCACCAGCAGAGGGGGGGCCGGCGGGGCCTACGAGCAGTACTTC. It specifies CATSRGGAGGAYEQYF.

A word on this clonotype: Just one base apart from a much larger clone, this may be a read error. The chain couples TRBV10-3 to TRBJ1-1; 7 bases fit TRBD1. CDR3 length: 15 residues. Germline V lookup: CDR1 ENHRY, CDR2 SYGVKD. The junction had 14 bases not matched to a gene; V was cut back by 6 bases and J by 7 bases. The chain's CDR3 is CAISQTGVGSGEAFF. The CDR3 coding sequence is TGTGCCATCAGCCAAACAGGGGTCGGGAGTGGTGAAGCTTTCTTT.

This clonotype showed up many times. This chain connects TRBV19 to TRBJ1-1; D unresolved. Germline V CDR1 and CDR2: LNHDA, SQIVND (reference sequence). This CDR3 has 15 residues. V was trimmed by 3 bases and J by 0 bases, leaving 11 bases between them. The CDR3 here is CASSIGLSMNTEAFF. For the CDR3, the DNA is TGTGCCAGTAGTATTGGACTGTCGATGAACACTGAAGCTTTCTTT.